What follows is one T cell receptor beta chain and its context. What it binds is unknown. This CDR3 region has 15 residues. The sample comes from a study of Ad26.COV2.S vaccination and SARS-CoV-2 variants. Study in general: Participants got Ad26.COV2.S intramuscularly, once or twice 56 days apart.

Documented treatment: roughly 18 received Ad26.COV2.S at low or high dose, single or two shots; about 5 received placebo; per-sample allocation not given. Sampling took place 63 days after the first vaccine or placebo injection. An Ad26 vector expressing Wuhan-strain SARS-CoV-2 spike constituted the vaccine. General study findings and limits: Substantial breadth was reported for post-vaccination spike-specific CD8+ and CD4+ T cells. Analyses of TCR breadth and depth may have underestimated total T cell responses.

TCRdb's copy holds only in-frame clones and misses some; the assay was immunoSEQ multiplex PCR. The sample includes roughly 510,000 clones, around 85% of them seen just once. The chain recombines TRBV21-1 with TRBJ1-2. TRBV21-1 is reported as a pseudogene. Sequencing used peripheral blood, obtained in a trial of Ad26.COV2.S vaccine versus placebo. The receptor's source is a person between 18 and 65 years old who received the Ad26.COV2.S COVID-19 vaccine or a placebo. This CDR3 reads CASSKALDYRRGYTF. The CDR3 coding sequence is TGTGCCAGCAGCAAAGCGCTGGACTATCGTCGTGGCTACACCTTC.